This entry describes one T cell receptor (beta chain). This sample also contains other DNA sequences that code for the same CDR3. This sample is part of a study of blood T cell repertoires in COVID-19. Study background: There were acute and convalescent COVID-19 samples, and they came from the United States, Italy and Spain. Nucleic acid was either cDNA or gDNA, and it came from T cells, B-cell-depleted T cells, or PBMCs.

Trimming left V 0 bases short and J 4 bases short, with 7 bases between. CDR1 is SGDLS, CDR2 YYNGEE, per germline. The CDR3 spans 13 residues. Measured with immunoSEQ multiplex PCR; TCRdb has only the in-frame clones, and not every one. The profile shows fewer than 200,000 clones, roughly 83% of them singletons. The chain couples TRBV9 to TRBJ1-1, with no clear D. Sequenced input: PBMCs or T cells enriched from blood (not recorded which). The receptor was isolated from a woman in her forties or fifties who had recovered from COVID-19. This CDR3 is CASSVGRGTEAFF. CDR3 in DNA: TGTGCCAGCAGCGTAGGGCGGGGCACTGAAGCTTTCTTT.